Shown below are 6 T cell receptor beta chains from a single sample sequenced in a study of spatial heterogeneity in lung cancer. TCRdb processed the 5' RACE reads anew with MiXCR; each CDR3 protein has one entry. The repertoire holds 2,500 to 3,000 distinct CDR3 sequences, around 12% seen once, with less than 40% in the top ten. Time point defined: sample taken at primary tumor resection. In each case, whole RNA from tumor, nontumor lung or frozen PBMC was sequenced unsorted. The source material was normal lung tissue next to the tumor, sampled at surgery. These receptors were obtained from a male donor with early-stage non-small cell lung cancer.

By share, this clonotype counts as medium-sized. The rearrangement links TRBV10-2 to TRBJ2-3; D is undetermined. Germline values: CDR1 WSHSY, CDR2 SAAADI. V was trimmed by 5 bases and J by 2 bases, leaving 11 bases between them. The CDR3 covers 14 residues. The CDR3 loop is CASSTQKLTDTQYF. CDR3 nucleotide sequence: TGCGCCAGCAGTACCCAGAAGCTCACAGATACGCAGTATTTT.

V gene TRBV4-1 combines with J gene TRBJ2-5; 9 nucleotides line up with TRBD1. Germline V lookup: CDR1 MGHRA, CDR2 YSYEKL. The CDR3 is 15 amino acids. The trim removed 7 bases at V and 3 bases at J, leaving 9 bases unmatched. The CDR3 loop is CASISLQGAKETQYF. In nucleotides, the CDR3 is TGCGCCAGCATCTCATTACAGGGGGCCAAAGAGACCCAGTACTTC.

This clonotype is labeled medium-sized. The rearrangement joins TRBV12-3 or TRBV12-4 to TRBJ1-2; D is perhaps TRBD1 (5 bases). The ends were cut back, 5 bases at V and 4 bases at J, with 11 bases in the middle. The CDR3 extends over 13 amino acids. DNA of the CDR3: TGTGCCAGCAGTCGTCAGGGAATCTATGGCTACACCTTC. Its protein product is CASSRQGIYGYTF.

Relative to its sample, this clonotype is medium-sized (0.01 to 0.1%). This rearrangement joins TRBV9 to TRBJ2-3; possibly TRBD2 for D (6 bases). The CDR3 covers 14 residues. CDR1 is SGDLS and CDR2 is YYNGEE in the germline V gene. Trimming stripped 3 bases from V and 1 base from J, with 9 bases between. CDR3 loop: CASSGGTRTDTQYF. The CDR3 DNA reads as TGTGCCAGCAGCGGCGGGACTCGCACAGATACGCAGTATTTT.

By share, this clonotype counts as medium-sized. V usage is TRBV18 and J usage is TRBJ1-6, with D tentatively TRBD1 (5 bases). Looked up from germline, CDR1 is KGHSH and CDR2 is LQKENI. V shed 2 bases and J shed 8 bases, with 7 bases lying between them. This CDR3 has 13 residues. The CDR3 coding sequence is TGTGCCAGCTCACCAATAGGGGATTCACCCCTCCACTTT. Its translation is CASSPIGDSPLHF. Looking up the rest from reference TRBV18 and TRBJ1-6 gives the full variable domain: NAGVMQNPRHLVRRRGQEARLRCSPMKGHSHVYWYRQLPEEGLKFMVYLQKENIIDESGMPKERFSAEFPKEGPSILRIQQVVRGDSAAYFCASSPIGDSPLHFGNGTRLTVT.

The chain joins TRBV6-6 to TRBJ1-1, with D possibly being TRBD1 (5 bases). The CDR3 runs to 11 residues. V lost 6 bases to trimming and J lost 11 bases, with 13 bases between them. Germline CDR1 is MNHNY and CDR2 is SVGAGI (reference sequence). CDR3 DNA: TGTGCCAGCAGCCCAGGGTTATTCGCTTTCTTT. Its protein is CASSPGLFAFF.